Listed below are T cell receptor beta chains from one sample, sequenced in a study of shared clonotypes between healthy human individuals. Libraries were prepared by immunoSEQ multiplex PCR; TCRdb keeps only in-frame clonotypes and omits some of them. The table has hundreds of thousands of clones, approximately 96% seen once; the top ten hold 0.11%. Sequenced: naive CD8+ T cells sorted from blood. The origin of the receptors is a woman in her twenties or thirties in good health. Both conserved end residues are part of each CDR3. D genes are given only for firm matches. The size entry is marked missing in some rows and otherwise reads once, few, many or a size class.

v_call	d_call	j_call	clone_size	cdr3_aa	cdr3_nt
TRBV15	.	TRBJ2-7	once	CATSRERESSYEQYF	TGTGCCACCAGCAGAGAGCGGGAAAGCTCCTACGAGCAGTACTTC
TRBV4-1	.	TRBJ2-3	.	CASSQDLSPGATDTQYF	TGCGCCAGCAGCCAAGATCTGTCCCCGGGGGCCACAGATACGCAGTATTTT
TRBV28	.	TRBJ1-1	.	CASSLVGGSGTEAFF	TGTGCCAGCAGCCTCGTCGGGGGATCAGGTACTGAAGCTTTCTTT
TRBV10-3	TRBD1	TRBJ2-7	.	CAISPGQGMSITYEQYF	TGTGCCATCAGCCCGGGACAGGGTATGTCTATAACATACGAGCAGTACTTC
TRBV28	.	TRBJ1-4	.	CASSLIAGGSGTNEKLFF	TGTGCCAGCAGTTTAATTGCGGGAGGGTCGGGAACTAATGAAAAACTGTTTTTT
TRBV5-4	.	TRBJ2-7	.	CASSAKQGSDPRPYEQYF	TGTGCCAGCAGCGCAAAACAGGGATCAGATCCAAGACCCTACGAGCAGTACTTC
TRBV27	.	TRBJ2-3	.	CASSLNGGSTDTQYF	TGTGCCAGCAGTTTAAATGGGGGCAGCACAGATACGCAGTATTTT
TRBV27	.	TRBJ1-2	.	CASSLRRQDVYGYTF	TGTGCCAGCAGTTTACGTCGACAGGACGTCTATGGCTACACCTTC
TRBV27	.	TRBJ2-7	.	CASSLSPGSGYYEQYF	TGTGCCAGCAGTTTATCTCCGGGTTCAGGCTACTACGAGCAGTACTTC
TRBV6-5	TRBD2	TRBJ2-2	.	CASSYSAGESAGELFF	TGTGCCAGCAGTTACTCAGCGGGAGAATCGGCCGGGGAGCTGTTTTTT
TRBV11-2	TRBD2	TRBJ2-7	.	CASSLRLAGGPNYEQYF	TGTGCCAGCAGCTTACGCCTAGCGGGAGGGCCGAATTACGAGCAGTACTTC
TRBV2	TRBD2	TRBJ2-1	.	CASTLTSGGYNEQFF	TGTGCCAGCACTCTGACTAGCGGCGGCTACAATGAGCAGTTCTTC
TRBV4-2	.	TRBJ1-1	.	CASSQERGTNTEAFF	TGTGCCAGCAGCCAAGAGAGGGGCACGAACACTGAAGCTTTCTTT
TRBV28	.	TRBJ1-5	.	CASRTDYSNQPQHF	TGTGCCAGCCGGACGGACTATAGCAATCAGCCCCAGCATTTT
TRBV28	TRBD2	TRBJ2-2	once	CASSLSGRAGELFF	TGTGCCAGCAGCCTTAGCGGGAGGGCCGGGGAGCTGTTTTTT
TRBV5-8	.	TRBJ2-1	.	CASSLAVVLEEQFF	TGTGCCAGCAGCTTGGCGGTTGTTCTAGAGGAGCAGTTCTTC
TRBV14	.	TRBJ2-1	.	CASSRGDKFYNEQFF	TGTGCCAGCAGCCGAGGGGACAAGTTTTACAATGAGCAGTTCTTC
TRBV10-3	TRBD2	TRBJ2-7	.	CAISEPGGSYEQYF	TGTGCCATCAGTGAACCGGGGGGGAGCTACGAGCAGTACTTC
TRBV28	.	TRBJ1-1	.	CASSMTENTEAFF	TGTGCCAGCAGTATGACGGAGAACACTGAAGCTTTCTTT
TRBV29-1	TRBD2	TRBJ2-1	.	CSVEDLNVGLAGLGVYNEQFF	TGCAGCGTTGAAGATCTAAATGTGGGACTAGCGGGATTGGGCGTATACAATGAGCAGTTCTTC
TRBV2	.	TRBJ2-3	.	CAKPGSSDTQYF	TGTGCCAAGCCGGGTAGCTCAGATACGCAGTATTTT
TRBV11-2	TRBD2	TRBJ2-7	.	CASSESGRASYEQYF	TGTGCCAGCAGCGAGAGCGGGAGGGCCTCCTACGAGCAGTACTTC
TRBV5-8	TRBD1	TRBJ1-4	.	CASSLGQGFLATNEKLFF	TGTGCCAGCAGCTTGGGACAGGGTTTTTTGGCAACTAATGAAAAACTGTTTTTT
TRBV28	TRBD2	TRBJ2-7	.	CAVAPAGESYEQYF	TGTGCCGTGGCCCCGGCGGGAGAATCCTACGAGCAGTACTTC
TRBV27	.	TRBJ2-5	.	CASSLVGETQYF	TGTGCCAGCAGTTTAGTAGGAGAGACCCAGTACTTC
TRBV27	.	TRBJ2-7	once	CASSSGPLATYEQYF	TGTGCCAGCAGTTCCGGGCCCCTAGCCACCTACGAGCAGTACTTC
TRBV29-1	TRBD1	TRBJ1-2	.	CSVDPSLDRGGGYTF	TGCAGCGTTGATCCCTCATTGGACAGGGGGGGTGGCTACACCTTC
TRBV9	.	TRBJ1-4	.	CASSVEGSPTTNEKLFF	TGTGCCAGCAGCGTAGAAGGTTCCCCCACAACTAATGAAAAACTGTTTTTT
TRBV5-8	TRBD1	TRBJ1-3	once	CASNQGAGNTIYF	TGTGCCAGCAACCAGGGGGCTGGAAACACCATATATTTT
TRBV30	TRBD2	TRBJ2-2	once	CAWSDRTSGTGGELFF	TGTGCCTGGAGCGACAGGACTAGCGGGACCGGCGGGGAGCTGTTTTTT
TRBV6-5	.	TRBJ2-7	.	CASSYRNSYEQYF	TGTGCCAGCAGTTACAGGAACTCCTACGAGCAGTACTTC
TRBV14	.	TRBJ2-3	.	CASSQLASDTQYF	TGTGCCAGCAGCCAGTTAGCGTCAGATACGCAGTATTTT
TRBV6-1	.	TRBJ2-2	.	CASIRPGTGELFF	TGTGCCAGCATAAGGCCAGGGACCGGGGAGCTGTTTTTT
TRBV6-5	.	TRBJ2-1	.	CASSYSTGAVYNEQFF	TGTGCCAGCAGTTACTCGACGGGAGCGGTCTACAATGAGCAGTTCTTC
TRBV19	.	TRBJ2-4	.	CASSGGLANQNIQYF	TGTGCCAGTAGCGGGGGGCTAGCCAACCAAAACATTCAGTACTTC
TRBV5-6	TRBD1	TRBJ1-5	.	CASSLDRGRVNQPQHF	TGTGCCAGCAGCTTGGACAGGGGGAGAGTCAATCAGCCCCAGCATTTT
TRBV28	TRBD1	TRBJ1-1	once	CASQSYRGLDGNTEAFF	TGTGCCAGCCAATCATACAGGGGGCTAGATGGGAACACTGAAGCTTTCTTT
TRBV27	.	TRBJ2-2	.	CASSLPGVLTTGELFF	TGTGCCAGCAGTTTACCGGGGGTTCTGACCACCGGGGAGCTGTTTTTT
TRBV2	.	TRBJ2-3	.	CATSPGTDSTDTQYF	TGTGCCACCAGTCCCGGGACTGATAGCACAGATACGCAGTATTTT
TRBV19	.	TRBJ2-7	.	CASSWTTDNEQYF	TGTGCCAGTAGTTGGACTACAGATAACGAGCAGTACTTC
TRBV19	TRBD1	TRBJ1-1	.	CASSIGTGANTEAFF	TGTGCCAGTAGTATCGGGACAGGGGCGAACACTGAAGCTTTCTTT
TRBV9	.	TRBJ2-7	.	CASSVDVISYMGEQYF	TGTGCCAGCAGCGTAGACGTGATATCCTACATGGGCGAGCAGTACTTC
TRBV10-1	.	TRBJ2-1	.	CASSEDDYNEQFF	TGCGCCAGCAGTGAGGACGACTACAATGAGCAGTTCTTC